One and the same sample provided the 26 T cell receptor beta chains below, sequenced in a study of blood T cells in healthy people across ages. Next came a second PCR, run for about 7 to 12 cycles, which used a sample-barcoded 5' primer along with a J-beta primer mix. Each CDR3 protein gets one entry after TCRdb re-called the 5' RACE reads with MiXCR. The data show about 500,000 distinct CDR3 sequences, less than 25% seen once. The sample was also reused in another study, on T cells of mothers and their children.

Material for sequencing was blood. The receptors were sampled from a boy aged 5-17 years in good health.

V and J are TRBV19 and TRBJ2-7; TRBD1 matches at 9 bases. Germline lookup yields CDR1 LNHDA and CDR2 SQIVND (reference sequence). The trim removed 3 bases at V and 7 bases at J, leaving 13 bases unmatched. The CDR3 is 16 amino acids. CDR3 DNA sequence: TGTGCCAGTAGTATCACCACCGGGACAGGGAAAGGGGAGCAGTACTTC. Translation: CASSITTGTGKGEQYF. Together with reference TRBV19 and TRBJ2-7, the CDR3 gives the full variable domain: DGGITQSPKYLFRKEGQNVTLSCEQNLNHDAMYWYRQDPGQGLRLIYYSQIVNDFQKGDIAEGYSVSREKKESFPLTVTSAQKNPTAFYLCASSITTGTGKGEQYFGPGTRLTVT.

This clonotype has a handful of counts. CDR3 in amino acids: CASSPGPKTSGPYNEQFF. The CDR3 DNA reads TGTGCCAGCAGTCCGGGACCCAAGACTAGCGGCCCCTACAATGAGCAGTTCTTC. The V call is TRBV7-9, the J call TRBJ2-1; 9 nucleotides match TRBD2. CDR1 and CDR2 (germline): SEHNR, FQNEAQ (reference sequence). The CDR3 sequence is 18 residues long. The J segment lost 2 bases and the V segment lost 6 bases, leaving 14 bases of the junction unmatched.

This clonotype has more than one count but fewer than ten. This chain connects TRBV15 to TRBJ2-7; tentatively, D is TRBD2 (5 bases). CDR1 is LNHNV and CDR2 is YYDKDF in the germline V gene (reference sequence). CDR3 length equals 16 residues. Trimming took 0 bases from V and 5 from J, leaving 17 bases between them. CDR3 sequence: CATSREDGGLRHEQYF. CDR3 DNA sequence: TGTGCCACCAGCAGAGAAGACGGAGGCTTAAGGCACGAGCAGTACTTC.

This clonotype was observed a handful of times. This chain joins TRBV18 and TRBJ1-1; unclear D gene. Germline-derived CDR1 and CDR2 are KGHSH and LQKENI. This CDR3 is 13 amino acids long. Between the trimmed V and J ends, which lost 3 bases and 3 bases, there was a span of 8 bases. This CDR3 reads CASSPPSYTEAFF. The CDR3 DNA reads as TGTGCCAGCTCACCGCCGAGCTACACTGAAGCTTTCTTT.

Of note for this clonotype: The junction does not match germline at one end; this may be a read error. The chain links TRBV6-1 to TRBJ1-6; maybe TRBD1 (5 bases). Germline V lookup: CDR1 MNHNS, CDR2 SASEGT. This CDR3 is built from 14 residues. The CDR3 here is CVSSDGPGGSPLHF. CDR3 nucleotide sequence: TGTGTCAGCAGTGATGGCCCTGGGGGTTCACCCCTCCACTTT.

This clonotype appeared a few times. The chain carries TRBV5-1 and TRBJ1-6; D might be TRBD1 (5 bases). Germline values: CDR1 SGHRS, CDR2 YFSETQ. The CDR3 loop spans 17 amino acids. V lost 0 bases and J lost 4, with 14 bases in between. The CDR3 loop reads CASSLEGTDAYNSPLHF. The CDR3 DNA is TGCGCCAGCAGCTTGGAAGGGACGGACGCTTATAATTCACCCCTCCACTTT. Combining the CDR3 with reference TRBV5-1 and TRBJ1-6 gives the whole variable domain KAGVTQTPRYLIKTRGQQVTLSCSPISGHRSVSWYQQTPGQGLQFLFEYFSETQRNKGNFPGRFSGRQFSNSRSEMNVSTLELGDSALYLCASSLEGTDAYNSPLHFGNGTRLTVT.

The chain uses TRBV7-9 and TRBJ2-5; 8 nucleotides match TRBD1. The J call may be in error: the DNA end matches TRBJ2-1 better. The CDR3 length is 14 residues. From germline, CDR1 is SEHNR and CDR2 FQNEAQ (reference sequence). In DNA, the CDR3 is TGTGCCAGCAGCTTAGAAACAGGGACAGGTGAGCAGTTCTTC. Amino acid sequence: CASSLETGTGEQFF.

This chain connects TRBV29-1 to TRBJ2-3, with 9 bases that match TRBD1. V dropped 4 bases and J dropped 4; count of bases not matched to a gene: 6. The CDR3 is 14 residues long. CDR1 and CDR2 (germline): SQVTM, ANQGSEA. CDR3 region: CSVVGTGFPDTQYF. The CDR3 nucleotides are TGCAGCGTTGTTGGGACAGGGTTCCCAGATACGCAGTATTTT.

The CDR3 protein is CASSYWKPETQYF. CDR3 in DNA: TGTGCCAGCAGTTACTGGAAGCCCGAGACCCAGTACTTC. The J gene is TRBJ2-5, the V gene TRBV6-2 or TRBV6-3, with D uncertain. Trimming removed 1 base at V and 5 bases at J, with 8 bases between. This CDR3 has 13 amino acids. Germline V lookup: CDR1 MNHEY, CDR2 SVGEGT.

The chain couples TRBV6-2 or TRBV6-3 to TRBJ2-2; D is possibly TRBD1 (5 bases). CDR1 is MNHEY and CDR2 is SVGEGT in the germline V gene. V gave up 7 bases and J gave up 3 bases, with 18 bases separating them. The CDR3 is made up of 16 amino acids. The CDR3 DNA follows: TGTGCCAGCACCGAATTGGGGCTCACTTACACCGGGGAGCTGTTTTTT. It codes for CASTELGLTYTGELFF.

This clonotype was seen ten or more times. This rearrangement joins TRBV6-5 to TRBJ2-5; the match to TRBD2 covers 7 bases. The CDR3 loop spans 13 amino acids. CDR1 and CDR2 from the germline V gene are MNHEY and SVGAGI. J gave up 10 bases and V 2 bases, and 7 bases lay outside the gene matches. The CDR3 sequence is CASSYPMAGVQYF. CDR3 sequence (DNA): TGTGCCAGCAGTTACCCGATGGCGGGGGTCCAGTACTTC.

This rearrangement joins TRBV5-5 to TRBJ1-2; D is unresolved. This CDR3 has 13 amino acids. Trimming took off 1 base at V and 6 bases at J, with 10 bases between the two ends. Germline loops: CDR1 SGHKS, CDR2 YYEKEE (reference sequence). The CDR3: CASSLQTGDGYTF. The CDR3 bases are TGTGCCAGCAGCTTGCAAACCGGCGATGGCTACACCTTC.

The V gene is TRBV7-9, the J gene TRBJ2-4, with D perhaps TRBD2 (5 bases). From germline, CDR1 is SEHNR and CDR2 FQNEAQ (reference sequence). V shed 8 bases and J shed 2 bases, with 10 bases lying between them. The CDR3 is made up of 13 amino acids. The CDR3 reads CASSRVTKNIQYF. The CDR3 nucleotides read TGTGCCAGCTCGCGGGTTACCAAAAACATTCAGTACTTC.

Regarding this clonotype: A read error may produce the germline difference seen at one junction end. V is TRBV18 and J is TRBJ2-3; D gene unclear. The CDR3 spans 12 residues. Germline V lookup: CDR1 KGHSH, CDR2 LQKENI. The CDR3 sequence: CTSLSSTDTQYF. The CDR3 DNA reads TGTACCAGCTTGTCTAGCACAGATACGCAGTATTTT.

In DNA form, the CDR3 reads TGCGCCAGCAGCTTTGTACAGGGGACTGAAGCTTTCTTT. Protein sequence: CASSFVQGTEAFF. V is TRBV5-1 and J is TRBJ1-1, with 7 bases matching TRBD1. The length of the CDR3 is 13 residues. Trimming at V came to 2 bases and at J to 5 bases, leaving 3 bases not matched to a gene. Germline CDR1 is SGHRS and CDR2 is YFSETQ.

J is TRBJ1-1 and V is TRBV29-1; D may be TRBD1 (6 bases). Trimming left V 0 bases short and J 4 bases short, with 12 bases between. Germline lookup yields CDR1 SQVTM and CDR2 ANQGSEA. There are 14 residues in the CDR3. DNA of the CDR3: TGCAGCGTTGAAGATCAGGGGTTTGGCACTGAAGCTTTCTTT. Its protein product is CSVEDQGFGTEAFF. Drawing the rest from reference TRBV29-1 and TRBJ1-1, the complete variable domain is SAVISQKPSRDICQRGTSLTIQCQVDSQVTMMFWYRQQPGQSLTLIATANQGSEATYESGFVIDKFPISRPNLTFSTLTVSNMSPEDSSIYLCSVEDQGFGTEAFFGQGTRLTVV.

The chain is built from TRBV11-2 and TRBJ2-7; possibly TRBD2 for D (6 bases). This CDR3 contains 17 residues. The V gene's germline CDR1 is SGHAT and CDR2 FQNNGV. V shed 5 bases and J shed 3 bases, with 23 bases lying between them. The CDR3 protein is CASSPRRVGGNNYEQYF. CDR3 coding DNA: TGTGCCAGCAGCCCAAGGCGGGTGGGGGGTAACAACTACGAGCAGTACTTC.

This clonotype was observed a handful of times. The chain links TRBV5-1 to TRBJ1-2; TRBD1 matches at 7 bases. V shed 4 bases and J 3 bases; nucleotides not matched to a gene: 9. Germline V gives CDR1 SGHRS, CDR2 YFSETQ. The CDR3 runs 15 residues. The CDR3, as DNA: TGCGCCAGCAGCCCCACCCGGGACAGCCACTATGGCTACACCTTC. Translated: CASSPTRDSHYGYTF. The complete variable domain, with remaining parts taken from reference TRBV5-1 and TRBJ1-2, reads KAGVTQTPRYLIKTRGQQVTLSCSPISGHRSVSWYQQTPGQGLQFLFEYFSETQRNKGNFPGRFSGRQFSNSRSEMNVSTLELGDSALYLCASSPTRDSHYGYTFGSGTRLTVV.

This clonotype was counted many times. The V and J genes are TRBV27 and TRBJ2-4, with a possible D match to TRBD2 (5 bases). Trimming stripped 5 bases from V and 1 base from J, with 15 bases between. In germline, CDR1 is MNHEY, CDR2 SMNVEV (reference sequence). The CDR3 is made up of 16 amino acids. Written as DNA, the CDR3 is TGTGCCAGCAGTCTACGAGCTGGCGGGGCCAAAAACATTCAGTACTTC. Its protein is CASSLRAGGAKNIQYF.

This clonotype was counted a few times. V is TRBV15 and J is TRBJ1-2, with 8 bases that match TRBD1. CDR1 is LNHNV and CDR2 is YYDKDF in the germline V gene (reference sequence). The junction had 8 bases not matched to a gene; V was cut back by 3 bases and J by 2 bases. The CDR3 totals 16 residues. CDR3 nucleotide sequence: TGTGCCACCAGCAGCCGGGACAGGACGCTCAACTATGGCTACACCTTC. Its protein is CATSSRDRTLNYGYTF.

This clonotype was found many times. The gene calls are TRBV20-1 and TRBJ1-2; D is unclear. Between the trimmed V and J ends, which lost 2 bases and 6 bases, there was a span of 7 bases. The length of the CDR3 is 11 residues. Germline CDR1 DFQATT, CDR2 SNEGSKA (reference sequence). The CDR3 nucleotides are TGCAGTGCTAGAACGGGGAATGGCTACACCTTC. Translating it yields CSARTGNGYTF.

V is TRBV24-1 and J is TRBJ2-5; a weak D match, TRBD1 (6 bases). The DNA end lines up better with TRBJ2-1; the J call may be wrong. CDR3 length: 16 amino acids. CDR1 and CDR2 (germline): KGHDR, SFDVKD. The CDR3 DNA sequence: TGTGCCACCAGTGATCAGACCGGGACACCAAACAATGAGCAGTTCTTC. Translating gives CATSDQTGTPNNEQFF.

This clonotype was observed a handful of times. V gene TRBV5-1 combines with J gene TRBJ2-2, with D possibly matching TRBD1 (5 bases). Germline V gives CDR1 SGHRS, CDR2 YFSETQ. Trimming removed 5 bases at V and 6 bases at J, with 17 bases between. This CDR3 has 15 residues. DNA for the CDR3: TGCGCCAGCAGGACAGATCGGGCCAGCCCCGGGGAGCTGTTTTTT. Translation: CASRTDRASPGELFF.

The chain carries TRBV30 and TRBJ2-3; TRBD2 might be the D (6 bases). The V gene lost 0 bases and the J gene lost 0 bases, with 13 bases spanning the gap. The CDR3 loop spans 16 amino acids. Germline V gene lookup returns CDR1 GTSNPN and CDR2 SVGIG (reference sequence). CDR3 sequence reads: CAWSVGLAPSTDTQYF. DNA for the CDR3: TGTGCCTGGAGTGTAGGGCTAGCGCCTAGCACAGATACGCAGTATTTT.

This clonotype has a handful of counts. The J gene is TRBJ1-6, the V gene TRBV20-1; possible D gene TRBD1, 6 bases. The V end lost 4 bases, the J end lost 10 bases, and 14 bases lay between the germline ends. The CDR3 runs 13 residues. The germline V gene has CDR1 DFQATT and CDR2 SNEGSKA (reference sequence). In DNA form, the CDR3 reads TGCAGTGCTATGACAGGCAGCCCGTCACCCCTCCACTTT. Translated, it gives CSAMTGSPSPLHF.

Only a few counts were recorded for this clonotype. The chain couples TRBV6-2 or TRBV6-3 to TRBJ2-5; no clear D. This CDR3 region has 14 residues. CDR1 MNHEY and CDR2 SVGEGT come from the germline V gene. Trimming shortened V by 2 bases and J by 1 base, and 8 bases separated the two germline ends. CDR3 protein: CASSYLGSQETQYF. The CDR3, as DNA: TGTGCCAGCAGTTACCTGGGCTCCCAAGAGACCCAGTACTTC.